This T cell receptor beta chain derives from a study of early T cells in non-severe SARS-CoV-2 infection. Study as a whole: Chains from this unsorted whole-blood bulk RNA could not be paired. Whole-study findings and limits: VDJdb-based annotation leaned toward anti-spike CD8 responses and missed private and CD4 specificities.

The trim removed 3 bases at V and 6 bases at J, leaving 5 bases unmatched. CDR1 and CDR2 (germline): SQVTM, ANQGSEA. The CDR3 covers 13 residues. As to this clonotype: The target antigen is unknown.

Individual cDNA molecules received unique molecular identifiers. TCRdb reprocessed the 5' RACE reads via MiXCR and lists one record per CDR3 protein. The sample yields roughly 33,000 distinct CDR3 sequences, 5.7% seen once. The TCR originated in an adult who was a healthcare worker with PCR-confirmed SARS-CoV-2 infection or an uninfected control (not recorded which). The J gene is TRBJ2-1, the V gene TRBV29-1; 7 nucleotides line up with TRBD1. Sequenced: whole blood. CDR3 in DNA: TGCAGCGTTGACCTAAGACAGGGCAATGAGCAGTTCTTC. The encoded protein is CSVDLRQGNEQFF.